What follows describes a single T cell receptor beta chain. Its antigen remains unknown. This entry comes from a study of cytomegalovirus exposure and HLA in healthy donors. Study in general: As an earlier analysis found, some 180 million T cells yielded about 120 million unique TCR beta sequences. Findings and caveats of the study: Earlier analysis found most TCR beta V segments productive about 87% or about 30% of the time. Presence/absence comparisons presumed near-even sequencing depth among donors. Follow-up analysis found HLA locus-dependent TCR association rates, highest for DRB1 and lowest for HLA-C.

13 Jbeta primers and 60 Vbeta primers were used for the PCR. TCRdb keeps only in-frame clones here, not all; method: immunoSEQ multiplex PCR. The sample carries a few hundred thousand clones, 70% to 90% recorded once. The sequenced sample consisted of PBMCs. The receptor comes from a woman in her sixties in good health and CMV-seropositive.

CDR3 sequence (DNA): TGTGCCAGCAGTGAGAGGGCCAAAGAGACTCCTAACAATGAGCAGTTCTTC. Translating it yields CASSERAKETPNNEQFF. The gene calls are TRBV2 and TRBJ2-1, with TRBD2 as a possible D gene (5 bases). V was shortened by 3 bases and J by 5 bases, with 20 bases between the two germline ends. CDR1 is SNHLY, CDR2 FYNNEI, per germline. The CDR3 loop spans 17 amino acids.